The following is a T cell receptor (beta chain) sequence with its context. The TCR beta CDR3 regions underwent amplification from RNA transcripts. RT-PCR in the first round used HTBI primers; a second-round multiplex PCR followed. TCRdb called the multiplex PCR reads again in MiXCR, with one record for every CDR3 protein. The repertoire holds about 170,000 distinct CDR3 sequences, with over 35% as singletons. The sample belongs to a study of Graves' ophthalmopathy and Graves' hyperthyroidism. The germline V gene has CDR1 LNHNV and CDR2 YYDKDF (reference sequence). The CDR3 contains 15 residues. Losses at the gene ends were 0 bases for V and 4 bases for J; bases not matched to a gene: 3. In donors with ophthalmopathy, activity was moderate-to-severe, with CAS ≥3, NOSPECS ≥4 and duration under 3 months. Clinical symptoms, serum thyroxine, TRAb, thyroid ultrasound and orbital computed tomography were relied on for diagnosis.

Sample: peripheral blood. The chain is built from TRBV15 and TRBJ2-7; 10 nucleotides agree with TRBD1. The sequence derives from a middle-aged woman with Graves' ophthalmopathy. The CDR3 DNA sequence: TGTGCCACCAGCAGAGAACCGGGACAGGGGTACGAGCAGTACTTC. Translation: CATSREPGQGYEQYF.